This TCR beta chain was sequenced in a study of T cell clonality in common variable immunodeficiency. General observations from the study: CVID subjects shared fewer TCRbeta clones than healthy controls did. Reportedly, TCR beta sequences from common variable immunodeficiency showed fewer deletions and N-nucleotide insertions.

The CDR3 consists of 16 residues. Deletions cut 0 bases from V and 0 bases from J, with 9 bases between. Germline CDR1 and CDR2: LGHNA and YNFKEQ. Equal genomic DNA amounts from CVID and control samples were sequenced. The protocol was immunoSEQ multiplex PCR, while the TCRdb copy is restricted to in-frame clones and leaves out a portion. Sampling found about 28,000 clones, none seen once. At least ten counts were recorded for this clone. Its antigen is unidentified. Read coverage stops 3 residues before the CDR3 terminus; the germline J gene supplies the remainder. This rearrangement joins TRBV4-2 to TRBJ1-3; possible D gene TRBD1, 5 bases. The sequence was obtained from a human donor with common variable immunodeficiency. Sequencing was performed on peripheral blood mononuclear cells. The sequenced part of the CDR3 DNA is TGTGCCAGCAGCCAAGATAACAGGAACTCTGGAAACACC. It translates to CASSQDNRNSGNT. The CDR3 as a whole reads CASSQDNRNSGNTIYF.